A selection of T cell receptor beta chains follows, all from one sample in a study of low-dose radiotherapy and immunotherapy resistance in tumors. TCRdb used MiXCR to reprocess the reads, holding one entry per CDR3 protein. The table has around 64,000 distinct CDR3 sequences, around 27% seen once. Sequencing used PBMCs, obtained before treatment. The source is a male donor with rectosigmoid adenocarcinoma. The CDR3 runs from the conserved cysteine through the conserved F or W.

v_gene	j_gene	CDR3aa
TRBV6-2/TRBV6-3	TRBJ2-7	CASSPSIGYHPYEQYF
TRBV27	TRBJ1-4	CASSTGGDEKLFF
TRBV11-2	TRBJ2-5	CASSSRLQGTSETQYF
TRBV3-1	TRBJ2-7	CASSPSISHSYEQYF
TRBV15	TRBJ2-7	CATSSRLRGGLDYEQYF
TRBV4-1	TRBJ1-2	CASSQAREVNGYTF
TRBV5-5	TRBJ2-6	CASSIYISGANVLTF
TRBV11-2	TRBJ2-2	CASSLAGGPTGELFF
TRBV9	TRBJ2-5	CASSPSGQNQETQYF
TRBV10-3	TRBJ2-1	CAMTAGNEQFF
TRBV4-3	TRBJ2-1	CASSRKLAGGPIAEQFF
TRBV29-1	TRBJ2-2	CSVGEPWGGELFF
TRBV7-2	TRBJ2-1	CASSLALASGVLSFEDNEQFF
TRBV9	TRBJ2-1	CASSVMRSSYNEQFF
TRBV7-6	TRBJ1-3	CASSASRDRGNTIYF
TRBV27	TRBJ2-3	CASSVNRGLDTQYF
TRBV3-1	TRBJ2-5	CASSLQSVETQYF